The 27 T cell receptor beta chains below all came from one sample that was sequenced in a study of T-cell memory formation after mild COVID-19. TCRdb re-derived calls from the 5' RACE reads in MiXCR, one entry per CDR3 protein. There are some 320,000 distinct CDR3 sequences in the sample; more than 15% occur only once, and about a fifth lies in the top ten. Sequencing used PBMCs or a T cell subset sorted from them (not recorded which). All receptors derive from a man between 18 and 35 years old who had mild COVID-19 (a few samples of this study predate the infection). Cell type and time point are not known.

As DNA, the CDR3 is TGTGCCAGCAGCTTGGACTATTTGGGTGAGCAGTTCTTC. It translates to CASSLDYLGEQFF. The chain couples TRBV7-9 to TRBJ2-1; weak D call: TRBD2 (6 bases). V was pared by 3 bases and J by 9 bases, with 12 bases between. The CDR3 totals 13 residues. Germline V lookup: CDR1 SEHNR, CDR2 FQNEAQ (reference sequence).

This clonotype was recorded a few times. CDR3 residues: CASSLDRAEGQYF. In DNA form, the CDR3 reads TGCGCCAGCAGCTTGGACCGAGCTGAGGGGCAGTATTTT. The chain employs TRBV5-1 and TRBJ2-3, with a weak D call TRBD2 (5 bases). Germline lookup yields CDR1 SGHRS and CDR2 YFSETQ. Trimming removed 0 bases from V and 11 bases from J, with 13 bases in between. This CDR3 spans 13 amino acids.

A few counts support this clonotype. This chain links TRBV7-2 with TRBJ1-3; D unresolved. Germline V gene data show CDR1 as SGHTA and CDR2 as FQGNSA. This CDR3 is 15 amino acids long. Trimming shortened V by 1 base and J by 0 bases, and 7 bases separated the two germline ends. The CDR3 bases are TGTGCCAGCAGCTTAGGGAGCTCCTCTGGAAACACCATATATTTT. Translating gives CASSLGSSSGNTIYF. The whole variable domain, filled in from reference TRBV7-2 and TRBJ1-3, reads GAGVSQSPSNKVTEKGKDVELRCDPISGHTALYWYRQSLGQGLEFLIYFQGNSAPDKSGLPSDRFSAERTGGSVSTLTIQRTQQEDSAVYLCASSLGSSSGNTIYFGEGSWLTVV.

This sequence joins TRBV6-2 or TRBV6-3 and TRBJ2-1; D gene uncertain. Germline CDR1 is MNHEY and CDR2 is SVGEGT. The V end lost 6 bases, the J end lost 7 bases, and 19 bases lay between the germline ends. CDR3 length: 15 residues. This CDR3 reads CASSLLGAGDNEQFF. The CDR3 DNA is TGTGCCAGCAGCCTACTGGGTGCAGGAGATAATGAGCAGTTCTTC.

This clonotype was counted between two and nine times. The V gene is TRBV27, the J gene TRBJ2-7, with TRBD1 matching over 7 bases. The germline V gene has CDR1 MNHEY and CDR2 SMNVEV (reference sequence). CDR3 length: 19 amino acids. J was trimmed by 1 base and V by 2 bases; bases with no gene match: 17. The CDR3 spells CASSLPPGSRQGRSYEQYV. For the CDR3, the DNA is TGTGCCAGCAGTTTACCCCCGGGGTCCCGACAGGGAAGGTCCTACGAGCAGTACGTC.

The J gene is TRBJ2-7, the V gene TRBV7-9; D is possibly TRBD1 or TRBD2 (5 bases each). V lost 5 bases, J lost 2 bases, and 13 bases lay in between. CDR3 length: 14 amino acids. Germline CDR1 SEHNR, CDR2 FQNEAQ (reference sequence). In DNA form, the CDR3 reads TGTGCCAGCAGCCCCAATGGGGGAACCTACGAGCAGTACGTC. Amino acid sequence: CASSPNGGTYEQYV.

There are a few counts of this clonotype. The chain employs TRBV6-5 and TRBJ2-3; D call uncertain. CDR3 length: 13 amino acids. From germline, CDR1 is MNHEY and CDR2 SVGAGI. V was clipped by 6 bases and J by 0 bases, with 7 bases between them. CDR3 protein: CASSPESTDTQYF. CDR3 in DNA: TGTGCCAGCAGCCCCGAGAGCACAGATACGCAGTATTTT.

The sample holds a few counts of this clonotype. V and J are TRBV5-1 and TRBJ1-1, with 7 bases matching TRBD1. This CDR3 is built from 14 residues. V was clipped by 5 bases and J by 4 bases; unmatched bases: 8. CDR1 and CDR2 from the germline V gene are SGHRS and YFSETQ. This CDR3 reads CASRTGVTSTEAFF. The CDR3 DNA is TGCGCCAGCAGAACAGGGGTCACGAGCACTGAAGCTTTCTTT.

CDR3 nucleotide sequence: TGCGCCAGCAGCCAAGCGCAGCTAGAGGATAATTCACCCCTCCACTTT. Translated: CASSQAQLEDNSPLHF. The V call is TRBV4-3, the J call TRBJ1-6; D unresolved. CDR3 length equals 16 residues. Germline CDR1 is LGHNA and CDR2 is YSLEER. V was trimmed by 1 base and J by 5 bases, leaving 12 bases between them.

This clonotype was picked up a small number of times. The genes are TRBV12-3 or TRBV12-4 and TRBJ1-1; 9 bases agree with TRBD1. The V segment lost 5 bases and the J segment 3 bases; nucleotides outside the gene matches: 4. The length of the CDR3 is 14 residues. This CDR3 reads CASSTGTGYTEAFF. In DNA form, the CDR3 reads TGTGCCAGCAGTACAGGGACAGGGTACACTGAAGCTTTCTTT.

The table lists this clonotype with many counts. V gene TRBV11-2 combines with J gene TRBJ2-3; 7 positions agree with TRBD2. The V and J ends lost 5 bases and 4 bases, in that order; junction bases with no gene match: 0. Germline V gene data show CDR1 as SGHAT and CDR2 as FQNNGV. The CDR3 runs to 12 residues. In DNA form, the CDR3 reads TGTGCCAGCAGCCGGGGGGCAGATACGCAGTATTTT. Its translation: CASSRGADTQYF.

This clonotype was picked up a small number of times. The chain has TRBV11-2 and TRBJ2-7; 7 nucleotides align to TRBD1. This CDR3 has 14 amino acids. The V and J ends lost 6 bases and 1 base, in that order; junction bases with no gene match: 6. Per germline, CDR1 SGHAT and CDR2 FQNNGV. The CDR3 protein is CASRTGFGSYEQYF. CDR3 nucleotides: TGTGCCAGCAGGACAGGGTTTGGGTCCTACGAGCAGTACTTC.

The J gene is TRBJ2-1, the V gene TRBV27; 8 nucleotides agree with TRBD1. Trimming took 5 bases from V and 7 from J; bases not matched to a gene: 7. The CDR3 covers 14 residues. The germline CDR1 and CDR2 sequences are MNHEY and SMNVEV (reference sequence). CDR3 nucleotides: TGTGCCAGCAGTACCAGGACAGGGCGGAATGAGCAGTTCTTC. It is translated as CASSTRTGRNEQFF.

This clonotype showed up just a few times. The chain joins TRBV25-1 to TRBJ2-2; D is perhaps TRBD1 (5 bases). The CDR3 is 16 amino acids. With 7 bases removed from V and 0 bases from J, the gap between germline ends came to 15 bases. Germline loops: CDR1 MGHDK, CDR2 SYGVNS. Here the CDR3 reads CASTGLTVPNTGELFF. The CDR3, as DNA: TGTGCCAGCACAGGGTTGACAGTACCGAACACCGGGGAGCTGTTTTTT.

This chain links TRBV28 with TRBJ2-3, with 9 bases fitting TRBD2. With V trimmed by 6 bases and J by 8 bases, 12 bases remained unmatched. The CDR3 totals 15 residues. Germline CDR1 and CDR2: MDHEN and SYDVKM. CDR3 region: CASSSASGVQRTQYF. The CDR3 region has the DNA TGTGCCAGCAGCTCCGCTAGCGGGGTTCAACGTACGCAGTATTTT. Using reference TRBV28 and TRBJ2-3 for the parts outside the CDR3, the full variable domain is DVKVTQSSRYLVKRTGEKVFLECVQDMDHENMFWYRQDPGLGLRLIYFSYDVKMKEKGDIPEGYSVSREKKERFSLILESASTNQTSMYLCASSSASGVQRTQYFGPGTRLTVL.

The rearrangement links TRBV15 to TRBJ2-7, with 7 nucleotides matching TRBD1. The CDR3 has 14 residues. V lost 5 bases and J lost 3; bases outside the gene matches: 7. The V gene's germline CDR1 is LNHNV and CDR2 YYDKDF (reference sequence). CDR3 region: CATSQSGQDYEQYV. DNA for the CDR3: TGTGCCACCAGCCAGTCCGGACAGGACTACGAGCAGTACGTC.

This clonotype showed up just a few times. V usage is TRBV6-5 and J usage is TRBJ2-6, with D maybe TRBD1 (5 bases). Germline V gene lookup returns CDR1 MNHEY and CDR2 SVGAGI. V gave up 0 bases and J gave up 0 bases, with 9 bases separating them. The CDR3 runs 17 residues. In nucleotides, the CDR3 is TGTGCCAGCAGTTACTCGTCACAGGTCTCTGGGGCCAACGTCCTGACTTTC. As protein: CASSYSSQVSGANVLTF.

The sample holds a few counts of this clonotype. This rearrangement joins TRBV7-9 to TRBJ2-3; TRBD2 is a possible D gene (5 bases). The germline V gene encodes CDR1 SEHNR and CDR2 FQNEAQ (reference sequence). The V end lost 7 bases, the J end lost 1 base, and 24 bases lay between the germline ends. There are 18 residues in the CDR3. The CDR3 loop reads CASIDTSRTLGGTDTQYF. The CDR3 nucleotides read TGTGCCAGCATCGACACGTCCCGGACCTTGGGAGGCACAGATACGCAGTATTTT.

Only a few counts were recorded for this clonotype. The chain has TRBV6-2 or TRBV6-3 and TRBJ2-3; D is ambiguous. CDR1 MNHEY and CDR2 SVGEGT come from the germline V gene. V gave up 7 bases and J gave up 2 bases, with 13 bases separating them. This CDR3 contains 14 residues. Here the CDR3 DNA reads TGTGCCAGCACCCTAGGTCGGGTCACAGATACGCAGTATTTT. Translated: CASTLGRVTDTQYF.

This clonotype has a handful of counts. V and J are TRBV12-3 or TRBV12-4 and TRBJ1-5; 9 positions match TRBD1. This CDR3 region has 15 residues. V was clipped by 2 bases and J by 5 bases; unmatched bases: 4. CDR3 residues: CASSLYDRGYQPQHF. CDR3 bases: TGTGCCAGCAGTTTATATGACAGGGGGTATCAGCCCCAGCATTTT.

This clonotype occurred a few times. The chain combines TRBV9 with TRBJ2-1; 7 nucleotides line up with TRBD1. Germline V lookup: CDR1 SGDLS, CDR2 YYNGEE. The ends lost 0 bases at V and 9 bases at J; junction bases unmatched: 6. The CDR3 extends over 14 amino acids. Here the CDR3 reads CASSVAGGVGEQFF. The CDR3 DNA reads TGTGCCAGCAGCGTAGCAGGGGGTGTTGGTGAGCAGTTCTTC.

The chain recombines TRBV9 with TRBJ2-1, with unresolved D. CDR3 size: 14 residues. The germline V and J ends were trimmed by 4 bases and 5 bases, with 13 bases remaining between them. CDR1 is SGDLS and CDR2 is YYNGEE in the germline V gene. CDR3 DNA sequence: TGTGCCAGCAGCTTCACCCTGCTGCACAATGAGCAGTTCTTC. Translation: CASSFTLLHNEQFF. The full variable domain, in which reference TRBV9 and TRBJ2-1 provide the parts outside the CDR3, is DSGVTQTPKHLITATGQRVTLRCSPRSGDLSVYWYQQSLDQGLQFLIQYYNGEERAKGNILERFSAQQFPDLHSELNLSSLELGDSALYFCASSFTLLHNEQFFGPGTRLTVL.

This chain connects TRBV6-6 to TRBJ1-2; D not resolved. Trimming took off 4 bases at V and 8 bases at J, with 11 bases between the two ends. CDR3 length: 12 amino acids. Looked up from germline, CDR1 is MNHNY and CDR2 is SVGAGI (reference sequence). CDR3 loop: CASSSIEGGYTF. The CDR3 DNA reads TGTGCCAGCAGTTCGATCGAAGGGGGCTACACCTTC.

The V and J genes are TRBV5-6 and TRBJ2-3; TRBD2 matches at 8 bases. The junction had 6 bases not matched to a gene; V was cut back by 3 bases and J by 3 bases. The V gene's germline CDR1 is SGHDT and CDR2 YYEEEE. The CDR3 loop spans 15 amino acids. DNA for the CDR3: TGTGCCAGCAGCTCTCGGGGGGGCTCGACAGATACGCAGTATTTT. It specifies CASSSRGGSTDTQYF.

V and J are TRBV11-3 and TRBJ2-2; 9 nucleotides line up with TRBD2. Germline V gene data show CDR1 as SGHNT and CDR2 as YENEEA. Trimming at V came to 5 bases and at J to 3 bases, leaving 7 bases not matched to a gene. This CDR3 spans 16 amino acids. CDR3 residues: CASSPGTSIDTGELFF. As DNA, the CDR3 is TGTGCCAGCAGCCCAGGGACTAGCATAGACACCGGGGAGCTGTTTTTT.

This clonotype was seen only a few times. The V gene is TRBV14, the J gene TRBJ2-7; D is ambiguous. The CDR3 runs 12 residues. CDR1 and CDR2 (germline): SGHDN, FVKESK. V was cut by 4 bases and J by 2 bases, with 6 bases left in between. The CDR3 is CASSRRTYEQYV. For the CDR3, the DNA is TGTGCCAGCAGCCGACGGACCTACGAGCAGTACGTC.

This clonotype was detected only a few times. This chain links TRBV5-1 with TRBJ2-1; maybe TRBD1 (5 bases). Trimming removed 7 bases from V and 7 bases from J, with 21 bases in between. The CDR3 length is 15 residues. Germline lookup yields CDR1 SGHRS and CDR2 YFSETQ. The CDR3 here is CASRPDTLGSNEQFF. The CDR3 DNA reads TGCGCCAGCCGCCCGGACACCCTAGGCAGTAATGAGCAGTTCTTC.